Shown below are 22 T cell receptor beta chains from a single sample sequenced in a study of radiation and T cells in renal cell carcinoma. The time point: blood 4 weeks post-SBRT, at nephrectomy. The sample's treatment: 15 Gy SBRT to primary tumor, nephrectomy 4 weeks later. Some clones are missing from TCRdb's copy, which holds only in-frame ones; the method was immunoSEQ multiplex PCR. The sample shows 120,000 to 150,000 clones, around 88% of them seen only once. This material consisted of blood, taken from a patient whose treatment included radiotherapy and nephrectomy. The receptors come from a woman aged 50 to 60 with renal cell carcinoma.

This chain links TRBV5-5 with TRBJ1-6; D gene uncertain. The CDR3 contains 15 residues. CDR1 SGHKS and CDR2 YYEKEE come from the germline V gene (reference sequence). The V end lost 4 bases, the J end lost 9 bases, and 17 bases lay between the germline ends. The CDR3 sequence is CASSPRAALISPLHF. For the CDR3, the DNA is TGTGCCAGCAGCCCGAGGGCGGCGCTAATTTCACCCCTCCACTTT.

V is TRBV10-3 and J is TRBJ2-1, with 7 bases matching TRBD2. The J segment lost 8 bases and the V segment lost 2 bases, leaving 18 bases of the junction unmatched. This CDR3 has 18 residues. From germline, CDR1 is ENHRY and CDR2 SYGVKD. In nucleotides, the CDR3 is TGTGCCATCAGTGAGAACCCTGGGGGAGGGCTTGATAGTGATGAGCAGTTCTTC. The encoded protein is CAISENPGGGLDSDEQFF.

This chain links TRBV19 with TRBJ2-1; D perhaps matches TRBD2 (5 bases). The CDR3 has 16 amino acids. Germline V gene lookup returns CDR1 LNHDA and CDR2 SQIVND (reference sequence). V was shortened by 5 bases and J by 2 bases, with 16 bases between the two germline ends. CDR3 coding DNA: TGTGCCAGTAGTCGAGGTCGGGGAATAACCTACAATGAGCAGTTCTTC. It encodes CASSRGRGITYNEQFF. The full variable domain, in which reference TRBV19 and TRBJ2-1 provide the parts outside the CDR3, is DGGITQSPKYLFRKEGQNVTLSCEQNLNHDAMYWYRQDPGQGLRLIYYSQIVNDFQKGDIAEGYSVSREKKESFPLTVTSAQKNPTAFYLCASSRGRGITYNEQFFGPGTRLTVL.

This chain uses TRBV9 with TRBJ2-7; D gene unclear. V lost 3 bases and J lost 1, with 5 bases in between. Germline V gene sequence: CDR1 SGDLS, CDR2 YYNGEE. The CDR3 is made up of 12 amino acids. CDR3: CASSGVSYEQYF. The CDR3 DNA is TGTGCCAGCAGCGGGGTATCCTACGAGCAGTACTTC.

V usage is TRBV28 and J usage is TRBJ1-5, with a possible D match to TRBD1 (6 bases). The V gene lost 8 bases and the J gene lost 4 bases, with 15 bases spanning the gap. Germline assignment: CDR1 MDHEN and CDR2 SYDVKM. This CDR3 spans 14 amino acids. The CDR3 protein is CASGRGQPNQPQHF. As DNA, the CDR3 is TGTGCCAGCGGACGCGGACAGCCAAATCAGCCCCAGCATTTT.

This sequence joins TRBV7-9 and TRBJ2-1; 7 nucleotides align to TRBD2. Unmatched junction bases numbered 3, after V lost 7 bases and J lost 3 bases. CDR1 SEHNR and CDR2 FQNEAQ come from the germline V gene (reference sequence). The CDR3 runs 13 residues. The CDR3 DNA reads TGTGCCAGCACCTGGACTAGCTACAATGAGCAGTTCTTC. Protein sequence: CASTWTSYNEQFF.

This rearrangement joins TRBV28 to TRBJ2-7; 7 positions match TRBD1. The CDR3 runs 14 residues. V shed 2 bases, J shed 2 bases, and the junction held 3 bases outside the gene matches. Germline V lookup: CDR1 MDHEN, CDR2 SYDVKM. Here the CDR3 reads CASSLDGTAYEQYF. The DNA of the CDR3 is TGTGCCAGCAGTTTAGACGGGACAGCCTACGAGCAGTACTTC.

This clone turned up a few times. This CDR3 is CASSKHRTRRELFF. The CDR3 coding sequence is TGTGCCAGCAGCAAACACCGGACTCGGAGGGAGCTGTTTTTT. The J gene is TRBJ2-2, the V gene TRBV7-2, with D maybe TRBD2 (5 bases). V lost 5 bases to trimming and J lost 9 bases, with 16 bases between them. In germline, CDR1 is SGHTA, CDR2 FQGNSA. This CDR3 has 14 residues.

V is TRBV4-1 and J is TRBJ2-1, with 8 nucleotides matching TRBD2. This CDR3 is built from 15 residues. In germline, CDR1 is MGHRA, CDR2 YSYEKL. V lost 3 bases, J lost 4 bases, and 5 bases stayed unmatched. Here the CDR3 reads CASSQSGGLYNEQFF. CDR3 DNA sequence: TGCGCCAGCAGCCAGTCGGGGGGGCTTTACAATGAGCAGTTCTTC.

This chain joins TRBV7-6 and TRBJ1-5; 10 bases line up with TRBD1. The V gene's germline CDR1 is SGHVS and CDR2 FNYEAQ. The CDR3 totals 17 residues. J lost 5 bases, V lost 1 base, and 8 bases had no gene match. DNA of the CDR3: TGTGCCAGCAGCTTAGGCCGGGACAGGGGTCGTCATCAGCCCCAGCATTTT. Its protein product is CASSLGRDRGRHQPQHF.

This clone has a handful of counts. As DNA, the CDR3 is TGCAGTGCTAGAGGAAGGCTTGAAGCTTTCTTT. As protein: CSARGRLEAFF. This chain connects TRBV20-1 to TRBJ1-1; D unresolved. CDR3 length equals 11 residues. The V gene's germline CDR1 is DFQATT and CDR2 SNEGSKA (reference sequence). The V gene lost 1 base and the J gene lost 7 bases, with 7 bases spanning the gap.

As DNA, the CDR3 is TGTGCCAGTAGTATCCTCCACGACAGGGCGTTTGGCGAGACCCAGTACTTC. It is translated as CASSILHDRAFGETQYF. The rearrangement links TRBV19 to TRBJ2-5, with 7 bases matching TRBD1. Trimming cost V 3 bases and J 5 bases; bases outside gene matches: 15. CDR1 is LNHDA and CDR2 is SQIVND in the germline V gene (reference sequence). The CDR3 is 17 amino acids.

The chain employs TRBV28 and TRBJ1-2; D is undetermined. The CDR3 totals 15 residues. Trimming stripped 5 bases from V and 7 bases from J, with 20 bases between. The germline CDR1 and CDR2 sequences are MDHEN and SYDVKM. The CDR3 loop is CASSPPDRRPGGYTF. CDR3 sequence (DNA): TGTGCCAGCAGTCCTCCCGATCGGAGGCCGGGTGGCTACACCTTC.

This clone showed up just once. This chain connects TRBV5-5 to TRBJ1-1; D is possibly TRBD1 (6 bases). Germline CDR1 SGHKS, CDR2 YYEKEE (reference sequence). This CDR3 spans 19 amino acids. Trimming left V 2 bases short and J 5 bases short, with 28 bases between. This CDR3 reads CASSFFIPYWQGPRTEAFF. The CDR3, as DNA: TGTGCCAGCAGCTTCTTCATCCCGTATTGGCAGGGGCCGAGGACTGAAGCTTTCTTT.

The rearrangement joins TRBV6-4 to TRBJ1-3; 7 nucleotides align to TRBD1. Germline trimming cut 0 bases from V and 3 bases from J; bases unmatched to any gene: 2. CDR3 length: 15 amino acids. Germline CDR1 MRHNA, CDR2 SNTAGT. The DNA for the CDR3 is TGTGCCAGCAGTGACTCGTGGGACAGTGGAAACACCATATATTTT. Protein product: CASSDSWDSGNTIYF.

The chain is built from TRBV5-1 and TRBJ1-2; no definite D call. The CDR3 has 13 amino acids. Between the trimmed V and J ends, which lost 0 bases and 6 bases, there was a span of 9 bases. CDR1 SGHRS and CDR2 YFSETQ come from the germline V gene. CDR3 nucleotide sequence: TGCGCCAGCAGCTTGGGACCGGGCAATGGCTACACCTTC. This translates into CASSLGPGNGYTF.

V gene TRBV7-2 combines with J gene TRBJ2-7; the D gene could be TRBD1 or TRBD2 (5 bases each). V was clipped by 5 bases and J by 2 bases, with 19 bases between them. Per the germline V gene, CDR1 is SGHTA and CDR2 is FQGNSA. The CDR3 loop spans 16 amino acids. CDR3 in DNA: TGTGCCAGCAGCCCGCCCGGGACGGTGAGTCCCTACGAGCAGTACTTC. Its protein product is CASSPPGTVSPYEQYF.

The genes are TRBV28 and TRBJ2-7, with 10 bases aligning to TRBD2. With V trimmed by 10 bases and J by 3 bases, 18 bases remained unmatched. The CDR3 loop spans 17 amino acids. From germline, CDR1 is MDHEN and CDR2 SYDVKM. This CDR3 is CAIEVPQREGSFYEQYF. The CDR3 nucleotides read TGTGCCATCGAGGTGCCCCAGCGGGAGGGTTCTTTCTACGAGCAGTACTTC. The variable domain in full, completed from reference TRBV28 and TRBJ2-7, reads DVKVTQSSRYLVKRTGEKVFLECVQDMDHENMFWYRQDPGLGLRLIYFSYDVKMKEKGDIPEGYSVSREKKERFSLILESASTNQTSMYLCAIEVPQREGSFYEQYFGPGTRLTVT.

The chain joins TRBV9 to TRBJ1-1; D remains ambiguous. The CDR3 spans 13 residues. V lost 4 bases and J 4 bases, leaving 11 bases between the germline ends. The germline gives CDR1 SGDLS, CDR2 YYNGEE. The CDR3 DNA sequence: TGTGCCAGCAGCCCCGCCGGAGGCACTGAAGCTTTCTTT. Residues: CASSPAGGTEAFF.

Only one count was recorded for this clone. The V gene is TRBV27, the J gene TRBJ1-3, with a weak D call TRBD1 (5 bases). CDR1 and CDR2 from the germline V gene are MNHEY and SMNVEV (reference sequence). V shed 4 bases and J shed 3 bases, with 10 bases lying between them. This CDR3 has 14 amino acids. The CDR3, as DNA: TGTGCCAGCAGTTACGACAGATATGGAAACACCATATATTTT. Translating it yields CASSYDRYGNTIYF.

The J gene is TRBJ2-3, the V gene TRBV7-2; the match to TRBD2 covers 7 bases. V lost 1 base to trimming and J lost 0 bases; unmatched junction nucleotides: 4. CDR1 is SGHTA and CDR2 is FQGNSA in the germline V gene. The CDR3 is made up of 16 amino acids. The chain's CDR3 is CASSLGLAASTDTQYF. The DNA for the CDR3 is TGTGCCAGCAGCTTAGGTCTAGCGGCCAGCACAGATACGCAGTATTTT.

The count of this clone is one. The chain has TRBV7-2 and TRBJ2-3; D is undetermined. The germline CDR1 and CDR2 sequences are SGHTA and FQGNSA. V lost 1 base, J lost 2 bases, and 10 bases lay in between. This CDR3 is 15 amino acids long. CDR3 in DNA: TGTGCCAGCAGCTTAGGGTCCTCGAACACAGATACGCAGTATTTT. Translated, it gives CASSLGSSNTDTQYF.